The following is a T cell receptor (beta chain) sequence with its context. Antigen: not known. The sample originates from a study of CD8+ T cells in alopecia areata. Whole-study results and caveats: Lesional scalp exceeded normal scalp in clonality, especially in alopecia totalis/universalis. There were also resident alphabeta T cells of normal skin sequenced in scalp samples.

RNA was isolated and reverse transcribed to cDNA, the sequencing template. The assay was immunoSEQ multiplex PCR, and TCRdb's table has in-frame clones only and misses some. The table includes 200,000 to 250,000 clones, roughly 56% detected once. PBMCs, the starting material, were the source of sorted CD4+ and CD8+ T cells. The sequencing input was CD8+ T cells sorted from blood. The sequence was collected from a human donor in good health.

The CDR3 nucleotides read TGCGCCAGCAGCCAAGGGGTTTCGCTGGGCGGCTACACCTTC. Amino acid sequence: CASSQGVSLGGYTF. This chain links TRBV4-1 with TRBJ1-2; D not certain. Germline lookup yields CDR1 MGHRA and CDR2 YSYEKL. The V end was cut by 1 base, the J end by 8 bases, with 14 bases between. This CDR3 region has 14 residues.